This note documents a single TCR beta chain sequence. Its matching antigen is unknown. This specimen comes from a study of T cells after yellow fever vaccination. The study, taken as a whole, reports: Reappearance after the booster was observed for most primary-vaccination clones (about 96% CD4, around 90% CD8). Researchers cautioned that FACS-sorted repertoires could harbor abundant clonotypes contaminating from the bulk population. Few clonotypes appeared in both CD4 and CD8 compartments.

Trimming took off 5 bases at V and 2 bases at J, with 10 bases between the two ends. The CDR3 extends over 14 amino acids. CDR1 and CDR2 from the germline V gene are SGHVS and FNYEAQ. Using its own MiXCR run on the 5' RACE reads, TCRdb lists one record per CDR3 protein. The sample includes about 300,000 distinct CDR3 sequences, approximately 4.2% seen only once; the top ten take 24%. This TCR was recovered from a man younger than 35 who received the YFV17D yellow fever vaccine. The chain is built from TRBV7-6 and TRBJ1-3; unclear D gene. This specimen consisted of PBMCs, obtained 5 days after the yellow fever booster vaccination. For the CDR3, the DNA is TGTGCCAGCAGCCCAATGGAGACTGGAAACACCATATATTTT. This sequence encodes CASSPMETGNTIYF.